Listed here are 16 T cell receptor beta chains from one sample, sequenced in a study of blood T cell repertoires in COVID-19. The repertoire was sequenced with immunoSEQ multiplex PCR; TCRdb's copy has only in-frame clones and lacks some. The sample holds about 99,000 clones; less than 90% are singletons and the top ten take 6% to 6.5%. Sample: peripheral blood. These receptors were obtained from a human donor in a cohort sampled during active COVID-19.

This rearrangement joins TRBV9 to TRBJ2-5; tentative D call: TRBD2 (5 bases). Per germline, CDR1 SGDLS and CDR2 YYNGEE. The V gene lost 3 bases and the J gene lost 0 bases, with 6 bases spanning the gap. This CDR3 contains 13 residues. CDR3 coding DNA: TGTGCCAGCAGCGGGGAGTACCAAGAGACCCAGTACTTC. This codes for CASSGEYQETQYF. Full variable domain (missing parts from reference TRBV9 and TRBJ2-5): DSGVTQTPKHLITATGQRVTLRCSPRSGDLSVYWYQQSLDQGLQFLIQYYNGEERAKGNILERFSAQQFPDLHSELNLSSLELGDSALYFCASSGEYQETQYFGPGTRLLVL.

CDR3 sequence reads: CSVEATSGYEQYF. CDR3 sequence (DNA): TGCAGCGTTGAGGCGACTAGCGGCTACGAGCAGTACTTC. The chain employs TRBV29-1 and TRBJ2-7, with 9 bases that match TRBD2. After removal of 3 bases from V and 3 bases from J, the junction contained 3 bases not matched to a gene. The CDR3 is 13 residues long. Germline V CDR1 and CDR2: SQVTM, ANQGSEA.

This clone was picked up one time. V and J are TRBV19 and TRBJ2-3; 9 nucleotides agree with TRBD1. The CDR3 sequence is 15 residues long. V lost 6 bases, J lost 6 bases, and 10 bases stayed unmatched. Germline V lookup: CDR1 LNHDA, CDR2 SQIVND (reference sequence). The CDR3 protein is CASSRPGQGLDTQYF. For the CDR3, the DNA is TGTGCCAGTAGCCGACCGGGACAGGGCTTGGATACGCAGTATTTT. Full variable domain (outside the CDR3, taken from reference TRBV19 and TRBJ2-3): DGGITQSPKYLFRKEGQNVTLSCEQNLNHDAMYWYRQDPGQGLRLIYYSQIVNDFQKGDIAEGYSVSREKKESFPLTVTSAQKNPTAFYLCASSRPGQGLDTQYFGPGTRLTVL.

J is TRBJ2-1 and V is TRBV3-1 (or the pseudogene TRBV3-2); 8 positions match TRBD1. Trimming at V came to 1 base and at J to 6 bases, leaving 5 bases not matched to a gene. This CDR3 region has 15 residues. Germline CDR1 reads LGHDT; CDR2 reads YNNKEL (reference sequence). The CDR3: CASSQGSRGPNEQFF. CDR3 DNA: TGTGCCAGCAGCCAAGGGAGCAGGGGGCCCAATGAGCAGTTCTTC.

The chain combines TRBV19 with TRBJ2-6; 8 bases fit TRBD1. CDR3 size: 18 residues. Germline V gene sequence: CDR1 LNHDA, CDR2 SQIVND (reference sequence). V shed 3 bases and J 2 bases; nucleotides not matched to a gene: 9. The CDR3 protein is CASSMTQGALTGANVLTF. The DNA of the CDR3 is TGTGCCAGTAGTATGACGCAGGGGGCGCTCACTGGGGCCAACGTCCTGACTTTC.

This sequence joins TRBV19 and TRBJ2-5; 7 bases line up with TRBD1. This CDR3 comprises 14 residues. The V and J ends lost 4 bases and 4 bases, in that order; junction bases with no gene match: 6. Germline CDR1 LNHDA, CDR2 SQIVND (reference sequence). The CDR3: CASSTQGQTETQYF. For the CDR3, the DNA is TGTGCCAGTAGTACTCAGGGACAGACAGAGACCCAGTACTTC.

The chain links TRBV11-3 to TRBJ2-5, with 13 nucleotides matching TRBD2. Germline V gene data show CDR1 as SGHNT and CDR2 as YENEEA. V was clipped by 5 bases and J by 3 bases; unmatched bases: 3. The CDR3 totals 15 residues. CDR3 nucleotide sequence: TGTGCCAGCAGCCAGGGGACTAGCGGGGAAGAGACCCAGTACTTC. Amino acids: CASSQGTSGEETQYF.

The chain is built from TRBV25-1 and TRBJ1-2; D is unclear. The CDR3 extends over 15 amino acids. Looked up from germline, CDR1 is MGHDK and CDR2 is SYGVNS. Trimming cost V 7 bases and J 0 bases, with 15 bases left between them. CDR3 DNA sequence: TGTGCCAGCACCCCAAATGGGCCAGCTAACTATGGCTACACCTTC. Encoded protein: CASTPNGPANYGYTF.

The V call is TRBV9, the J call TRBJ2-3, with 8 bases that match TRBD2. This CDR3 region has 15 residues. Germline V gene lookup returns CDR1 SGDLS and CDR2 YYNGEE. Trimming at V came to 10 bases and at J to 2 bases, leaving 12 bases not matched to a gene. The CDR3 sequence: CALSPRRGVTDTQYF. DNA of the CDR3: TGTGCCCTCTCCCCCCGGCGGGGGGTCACAGATACGCAGTATTTT.

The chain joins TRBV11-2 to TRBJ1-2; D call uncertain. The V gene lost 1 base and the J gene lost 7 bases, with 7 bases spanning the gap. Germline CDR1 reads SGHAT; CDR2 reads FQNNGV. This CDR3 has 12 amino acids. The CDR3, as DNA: TGTGCCAGCAGCTTAGGAGGGCTTGGCTACACCTTC. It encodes CASSLGGLGYTF.

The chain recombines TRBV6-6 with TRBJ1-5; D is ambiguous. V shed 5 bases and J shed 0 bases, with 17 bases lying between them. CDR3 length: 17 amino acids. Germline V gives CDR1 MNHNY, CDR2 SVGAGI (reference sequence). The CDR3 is CASSRSATRYSNQPQHF. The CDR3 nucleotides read TGTGCCAGCAGTCGGTCCGCAACTCGTTATAGCAATCAGCCCCAGCATTTT.

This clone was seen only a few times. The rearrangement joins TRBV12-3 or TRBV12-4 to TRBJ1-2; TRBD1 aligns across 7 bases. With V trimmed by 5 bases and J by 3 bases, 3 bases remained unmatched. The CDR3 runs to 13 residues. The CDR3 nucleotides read TGTGCCAGCAGTCGGGACAGCCACTATGGCTACACCTTC. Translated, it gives CASSRDSHYGYTF.

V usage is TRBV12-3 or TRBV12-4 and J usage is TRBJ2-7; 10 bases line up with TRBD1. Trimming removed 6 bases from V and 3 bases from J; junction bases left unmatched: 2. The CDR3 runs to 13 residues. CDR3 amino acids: CASSGQGVYEQYF. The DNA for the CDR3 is TGTGCCAGCAGCGGACAGGGGGTCTACGAGCAGTACTTC.

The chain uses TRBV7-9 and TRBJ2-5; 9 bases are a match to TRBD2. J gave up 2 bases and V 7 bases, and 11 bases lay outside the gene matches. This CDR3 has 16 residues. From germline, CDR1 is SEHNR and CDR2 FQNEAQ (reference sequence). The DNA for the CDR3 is TGTGCCAGCACCCCCGGTATGCTAGCGGGGCAAGAGACCCAGTACTTC. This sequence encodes CASTPGMLAGQETQYF.

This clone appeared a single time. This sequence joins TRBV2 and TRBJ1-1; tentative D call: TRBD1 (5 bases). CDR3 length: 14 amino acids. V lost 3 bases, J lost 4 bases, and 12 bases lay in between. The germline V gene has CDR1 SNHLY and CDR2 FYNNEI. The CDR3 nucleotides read TGTGCCAGCAGTGATTCAGGGTTAGGCACTGAAGCTTTCTTT. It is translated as CASSDSGLGTEAFF.

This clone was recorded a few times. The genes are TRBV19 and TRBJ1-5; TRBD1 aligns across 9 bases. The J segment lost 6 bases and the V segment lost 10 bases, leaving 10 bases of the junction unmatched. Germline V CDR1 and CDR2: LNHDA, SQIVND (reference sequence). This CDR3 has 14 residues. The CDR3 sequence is CAIDTGGGSQPQHF. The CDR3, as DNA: TGTGCCATTGACACAGGGGGCGGCTCTCAGCCCCAGCATTTT. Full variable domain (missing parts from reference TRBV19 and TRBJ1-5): DGGITQSPKYLFRKEGQNVTLSCEQNLNHDAMYWYRQDPGQGLRLIYYSQIVNDFQKGDIAEGYSVSREKKESFPLTVTSAQKNPTAFYLCAIDTGGGSQPQHFGDGTRLSIL.